A single sample gave rise to the 13 T cell receptor beta chains below, sequenced in a study of cytomegalovirus exposure and HLA in healthy donors. The PCR made use of 60 Vbeta and 13 Jbeta primers. Here immunoSEQ multiplex PCR was the method, and the copy in TCRdb shows in-frame clones only, minus some. The sample includes about 150,000 clones, about four fifths of them seen just once. Source material: PBMCs. These receptors were collected from a man in his thirties or forties in good health and CMV-seropositive.

This clone was counted a few times. The chain combines TRBV7-8 with TRBJ1-3, with 11 bases aligning to TRBD1. J lost 5 bases, V lost 6 bases, and 12 bases had no gene match. The CDR3 is made up of 17 amino acids. Germline values: CDR1 SGHVS, CDR2 FQNEAQ. The CDR3 nucleotides are TGTGCCAGCAGTTTCGACTTGGGACAGGGGGGAAGAAACACCATATATTTT. Encoded protein: CASSFDLGQGGRNTIYF.

The V call is TRBV11-2, the J call TRBJ2-7, with D possibly being TRBD2 (5 bases). The V end lost 5 bases, the J end lost 5 bases, and 10 bases lay between the germline ends. The CDR3 extends over 12 amino acids. Germline V gene sequence: CDR1 SGHAT, CDR2 FQNNGV. The CDR3 nucleotides read TGTGCCAGCAGCACGAGGGTCGACGAGCAGTACTTC. Amino acid sequence: CASSTRVDEQYF.

The CDR3 is CAWNAGGWWGYTF. The CDR3 DNA reads as TGTGCCTGGAACGCGGGGGGATGGTGGGGCTACACCTTC. The chain carries TRBV30 and TRBJ1-2; possible D gene TRBD1, 5 bases. CDR1 is GTSNPN, CDR2 SVGIG, per germline (reference sequence). This CDR3 spans 13 amino acids. The ends were cut back, 4 bases at V and 8 bases at J, with 17 bases in the middle.

The chain uses TRBV9 and TRBJ2-7; TRBD2 aligns across 15 bases. Germline V gene data show CDR1 as SGDLS and CDR2 as YYNGEE. This CDR3 is built from 17 residues. Unmatched junction bases numbered 4, after V lost 3 bases and J lost 0 bases. In DNA, the CDR3 is TGTGCCAGCAGCGCCGGGACTAGCGGGGGGAGCTCCTACGAGCAGTACTTC. As protein: CASSAGTSGGSSYEQYF.

This clone came up a few times. This chain joins TRBV2 and TRBJ1-2; the match to TRBD1 covers 10 bases. Germline trimming cut 5 bases from V and 8 bases from J; bases unmatched to any gene: 5. The CDR3 totals 13 residues. Germline V CDR1 and CDR2: SNHLY, FYNNEI. CDR3 sequence reads: CASSLGTGEGYTF. The CDR3 DNA reads TGTGCCAGCAGTCTCGGGACAGGGGAAGGCTACACCTTC. Filled out from reference TRBV2 and TRBJ1-2, the complete variable domain reads EPEVTQTPSHQVTQMGQEVILRCVPISNHLYFYWYRQILGQKVEFLVSFYNNEISEKSEIFDDQFSVERPDGSNFTLKIRSTKLEDSAMYFCASSLGTGEGYTFGSGTRLTVV.

This sequence joins TRBV4-3 and TRBJ1-2; D unclear. Deletions cut 0 bases from V and 3 bases from J, with 11 bases between. CDR3 length: 15 residues. Germline V lookup: CDR1 LGHNA, CDR2 YSLEER. CDR3 in amino acids: CASSQDWESYYGYTF. The CDR3 nucleotides read TGCGCCAGCAGCCAAGACTGGGAGTCGTACTATGGCTACACCTTC.

The chain uses TRBV7-9 and TRBJ2-1; 7 bases are shared with TRBD2. Trimming took 5 bases from V and 9 from J; bases not matched to a gene: 19. The CDR3 sequence is 17 residues long. Germline CDR1 SEHNR, CDR2 FQNEAQ (reference sequence). DNA of the CDR3: TGTGCCAGCAGCCCCGTGGGCAGGGCGGGACTACCGGCTGAGCAGTTCTTC. Its protein is CASSPVGRAGLPAEQFF.

The rearrangement uses TRBV21-1 and TRBJ2-3; TRBD2, as called in the table, went unchecked against the DNA. TRBV21-1 is shown as a pseudogene. The CDR3 runs to 15 residues. The CDR3 is CASSPKEGLRDTQYF. CDR3 bases: TGTGCCAGCAGCCCTAAGGAGGGTCTGAGAGATACGCAGTATTTT.

The CDR3 is CASSSDPRDLLQETQYF. CDR3 DNA: TGTGCCAGCAGCTCCGACCCCAGGGACTTGCTACAAGAGACCCAGTACTTC. The chain is built from TRBV5-5 and TRBJ2-5; possibly TRBD2 for D (6 bases). Germline-derived CDR1 and CDR2 are SGHKS and YYEKEE (reference sequence). The CDR3 is 17 amino acids. V dropped 3 bases and J dropped 2 bases, with 20 bases sitting between them. The variable domain in full, completed from reference TRBV5-5 and TRBJ2-5, reads DAGVTQSPTHLIKTRGQQVTLRCSPISGHKSVSWYQQVLGQGPQFIFQYYEKEERGRGNFPDRFSARQFPNYSSELNVNALLLGDSALYLCASSSDPRDLLQETQYFGPGTRLLVL.

This sequence joins TRBV5-1 and TRBJ2-2; TRBD1 aligns across 12 bases. Germline trimming cut 4 bases from V and 5 bases from J; bases unmatched to any gene: 15. The CDR3 consists of 19 residues. Germline values: CDR1 SGHRS, CDR2 YFSETQ. Written as DNA, the CDR3 is TGCGCCAGCAGCACCGGGGGTTCCGGGACAGGGGGCTTTACCGGGGAGCTGTTTTTT. Protein product: CASSTGGSGTGGFTGELFF.

The chain employs TRBV19 and TRBJ2-1; D gene ambiguous. Trimming shortened V by 6 bases and J by 0 bases, and 12 bases separated the two germline ends. The CDR3 consists of 15 residues. The germline V gene encodes CDR1 LNHDA and CDR2 SQIVND (reference sequence). The DNA of the CDR3 is TGTGCCAGTAGCTTGGTCGAGGTCTCCTACAATGAGCAGTTCTTC. Its translation: CASSLVEVSYNEQFF.

Only a few counts were recorded for this clone. The CDR3: CARGGQANTEAFF. The CDR3 DNA reads as TGTGCCAGGGGGGGACAGGCGAACACTGAAGCTTTCTTT. The chain carries TRBV19 and TRBJ1-1; 8 nucleotides match TRBD1. Germline values: CDR1 LNHDA, CDR2 SQIVND (reference sequence). V shed 9 bases and J 1 base; nucleotides not matched to a gene: 4. The CDR3 runs to 13 residues. Looking up the rest from reference TRBV19 and TRBJ1-1 gives the full variable domain: DGGITQSPKYLFRKEGQNVTLSCEQNLNHDAMYWYRQDPGQGLRLIYYSQIVNDFQKGDIAEGYSVSREKKESFPLTVTSAQKNPTAFYLCARGGQANTEAFFGQGTRLTVV.

This rearrangement joins TRBV9 to TRBJ1-2, with D maybe TRBD1 (6 bases). The ends were cut back, 3 bases at V and 2 bases at J, with 11 bases in the middle. Per the germline V gene, CDR1 is SGDLS and CDR2 is YYNGEE. The CDR3 consists of 14 residues. CDR3 loop: CASSASDRNYGYTF. CDR3 in DNA: TGTGCCAGCAGCGCGTCGGACAGAAACTATGGCTACACCTTC.